This TCR beta chain comes out of a study of blood T cells in healthy people across ages. In the study overall: About one barcoded beta molecule was captured per two T cells (by template switching).

The CDR3 runs 15 residues. Germline V gene data show CDR1 as SGHVS and CDR2 as FNYEAQ. Combining a sample-barcoded 5' primer with a J-beta primer mix, a second PCR ran for 7 to 11 cycles. Every cDNA was tagged by a template-switch adaptor with 12 random nucleotides. MiXCR, run by TCRdb on the 5' RACE reads, gives a single entry per CDR3 protein. The sample comprises around 650,000 distinct CDR3 sequences, about 43% of which are singletons, and roughly 30% rests with the top ten. Study-wide results and caveats: Significant beta diversity loss was already apparent by age around 36, declining roughly linearly. Bulk PBMC profiling left naive and antigen-experienced comparisons inconclusive.

With respect to this clonotype: Antigen specificity is unknown. Mismatch with germline at one junction end may stem from a read error.

This rearrangement joins TRBV7-6 to TRBJ2-5; 8 bases agree with TRBD2. Judging by the DNA end, TRBJ2-7 fits better; the J call may be wrong. The material sequenced was blood. The receptor's source is an older man in good health. The CDR3 nucleotides are TGTGTCAGCAGCTTAGGTGGTAGCGGGGAATACGAGCAGTACTTC. Its protein product is CVSSLGGSGEYEQYF.